The clone carrying this T cell receptor beta chain occurred many times. Antigen unknown. This blood was taken when hyperthyroidism was first diagnosed, before any ophthalmopathy symptoms existed. The PBMCs had their origin in roughly 9.4 ml of fresh peripheral blood. The sample comes from a study of T cells in Graves' hyperthyroidism and ophthalmopathy. Findings and caveats of the study: In the analysis, a 13 V-J model separated ophthalmopathy from stable hyperthyroidism.

Amplified TCR beta CDR3 regions came from RNA transcripts. HTBI primers drove first-round RT-PCR of the TCR CDR3. TCRdb passed the multiplex PCR reads through MiXCR, listing each CDR3 protein once. The data contain approximately 620,000 distinct CDR3 sequences, about 15% of them singletons. This TCR derives from a woman in her twenties or thirties with Graves' hyperthyroidism that later progressed to Graves' ophthalmopathy. Sequenced material: blood.

The CDR3 coding sequence is TGTGCCACCCCTGAGGGGATGAACACTGAAGCTTTCTTT. Translated: CATPEGMNTEAFF. The rearrangement joins TRBV28 to TRBJ1-1, with D possibly matching TRBD1 (5 bases). Germline V gives CDR1 MDHEN, CDR2 SYDVKM. This CDR3 comprises 13 residues. The V end was cut by 10 bases, the J end by 0 bases, with 12 bases between.